Each of the 11 T cell receptor beta chains below was sequenced from the same sample in a study of T cell changes during pregnancy in multiple sclerosis. Clones were read by immunoSEQ multiplex PCR, and TCRdb kept only the in-frame ones, dropping some. The data hold 100,000 or so clones, with approximately 95% observed a single time. The material was peripheral blood, obtained after pregnancy. These receptors were collected from a female donor in good health, enrolled as a control in a pregnancy study.

The rearrangement joins TRBV19 to TRBJ2-1; 9 bases line up with TRBD2. V lost 9 bases to trimming and J lost 6 bases; unmatched junction nucleotides: 3. The CDR3 has 12 amino acids. In germline, CDR1 is LNHDA, CDR2 SQIVND (reference sequence). CDR3: CASTTSGNEQFF. The CDR3 nucleotides are TGTGCCAGCACGACTAGCGGCAATGAGCAGTTCTTC. Full variable domain (missing parts from reference TRBV19 and TRBJ2-1): DGGITQSPKYLFRKEGQNVTLSCEQNLNHDAMYWYRQDPGQGLRLIYYSQIVNDFQKGDIAEGYSVSREKKESFPLTVTSAQKNPTAFYLCASTTSGNEQFFGPGTRLTVL.

This clone was recorded once. The J gene is TRBJ1-1, the V gene TRBV6-6, with a tentative D call TRBD1 (6 bases). The V end lost 6 bases, the J end lost 1 base, and 9 bases lay between the germline ends. Germline lookup yields CDR1 MNHNY and CDR2 SVGAGI (reference sequence). CDR3 length equals 13 residues. The CDR3 loop reads CASRRTANTEAFF. The CDR3 nucleotides are TGTGCCAGCAGGCGGACAGCGAACACTGAAGCTTTCTTT.

This clone has more than one count but fewer than ten. The gene calls are TRBV28 and TRBJ1-2, with D possibly being TRBD1 (6 bases). Trimming removed 3 bases from V and 7 bases from J, with 9 bases in between. CDR1 and CDR2 from the germline V gene are MDHEN and SYDVKM. This CDR3 is 12 amino acids long. The CDR3 is CASSFGGAGYTF. As DNA, the CDR3 is TGTGCCAGCAGTTTTGGGGGCGCTGGCTACACCTTC.

A few counts support this clone. V is TRBV10-3 and J is TRBJ1-1; no reliable D call. CDR1 is ENHRY, CDR2 SYGVKD, per germline. Trimming took 8 bases from V and 1 from J, leaving 5 bases between them. The CDR3 sequence is 11 residues long. The CDR3 sequence: CAIGGNTEAFF. The CDR3 bases are TGTGCCATCGGAGGGAACACTGAAGCTTTCTTT.

V and J are TRBV5-1 and TRBJ2-2; 9 bases are shared with TRBD1. The trim removed 3 bases at V and 3 bases at J, leaving 6 bases unmatched. The CDR3 length is 16 residues. CDR1 SGHRS and CDR2 YFSETQ come from the germline V gene. Written as DNA, the CDR3 is TGCGCCAGCAGCTCCACAGGGGGCGGATACACCGGGGAGCTGTTTTTT. It encodes CASSSTGGGYTGELFF.

The chain combines TRBV6-5 with TRBJ1-1, with 8 bases fitting TRBD1. This CDR3 spans 14 amino acids. The V gene's germline CDR1 is MNHEY and CDR2 SVGAGI. V lost 5 bases and J lost 7; bases outside the gene matches: 9. The CDR3 region is CASSTWTGQGEAFF. CDR3 nucleotide sequence: TGTGCCAGCAGTACATGGACAGGGCAGGGTGAAGCTTTCTTT.

Comments on this clone: Sequence at one end of the junction differs from germline and may be a read error. The genes are TRBV5-6 and TRBJ2-2, with 14 bases identical to TRBD2. This CDR3 region has 16 residues. CDR1 is SGHDT, CDR2 YYEEEE, per germline. The CDR3 spells CASTLTSGRAPGELFF. The CDR3 DNA follows: TGTGCCAGCACCTTGACTAGCGGGAGGGCTCCCGGGGAGCTGTTTTTT. Full variable domain (missing parts from reference TRBV5-6 and TRBJ2-2): DAGVTQSPTHLIKTRGQQVTLRCSPKSGHDTVSWYQQALGQGPQFIFQYYEEEERQRGNFPDRFSGHQFPNYSSELNVNALLLGDSALYLCASTLTSGRAPGELFFGEGSRLTVL.

This clone appeared a single time. The chain is built from TRBV5-1 and TRBJ2-3; TRBD2 aligns across 15 bases. The CDR3 sequence is 16 residues long. The germline gives CDR1 SGHRS, CDR2 YFSETQ. With V trimmed by 4 bases and J by 6 bases, 6 bases remained unmatched. Here the CDR3 reads CASSKGLAGGFDTQYF. The DNA of the CDR3 is TGCGCCAGCAGCAAGGGACTAGCGGGAGGTTTCGATACGCAGTATTTT.

The chain has TRBV7-2 and TRBJ2-1, with D maybe TRBD2 (5 bases). Per the germline V gene, CDR1 is SGHTA and CDR2 is FQGNSA. This CDR3 is 15 amino acids long. V was pared by 5 bases and J by 0 bases, with 11 bases between. The CDR3 DNA reads as TGTGCCAGCAGCCTAACTGGGAGCTCCTACAATGAGCAGTTCTTC. This sequence encodes CASSLTGSSYNEQFF.

V is TRBV4-1 and J is TRBJ1-5; D might be TRBD1 (5 bases). Per the germline V gene, CDR1 is MGHRA and CDR2 is YSYEKL. The CDR3 contains 15 residues. Trimming took off 1 base at V and 6 bases at J, with 13 bases between the two ends. CDR3 nucleotide sequence: TGCGCCAGCAGCCAAGTAGGCCCTAGGGGTCAGCCCCAGCATTTT. It specifies CASSQVGPRGQPQHF.

The V and J genes are TRBV6-5 and TRBJ2-5, with 12 bases aligning to TRBD1. The J call could be wrong; TRBJ2-7 is a better fit for the DNA end. This CDR3 is 15 amino acids long. The germline V gene encodes CDR1 MNHEY and CDR2 SVGAGI. This CDR3 reads CASRGGTGGGNEQYF. In nucleotides, the CDR3 is TGTGCCAGCCGCGGAGGGACAGGGGGCGGGAACGAGCAGTACTTC.